This T cell receptor beta chain derives from a study of shared clonotypes between healthy human individuals. Points from the study as a whole: With few donors, the genetic and exposure-history diversity represented was limited. Researchers found naive subsets generally carried larger estimated richness than memory subsets.

Positive CCR7 selection of CD45RO-negative cells yielded the naive CD8 cells, and terminally differentiated effector memory CD45RA+ cells were excluded. The CDR3 totals 15 residues. V shed 3 bases and J 1 base; nucleotides not matched to a gene: 3. Germline CDR1 reads LNHDA; CDR2 reads SQIVND (reference sequence). Libraries were prepared by immunoSEQ multiplex PCR; TCRdb keeps only in-frame clonotypes and omits some of them. This repertoire shows around 1.9 million clones, under 95% found once; its top ten account for around 1.7%. Of note for this clone: As yet, its antigen is unknown.

The sequence was collected from a man between 18 and 35 years old in good health. Some clones in this sample may be carry-over from other donors' samples. V gene TRBV19 combines with J gene TRBJ2-7; 10 nucleotides match TRBD2. Sequencing input: naive CD8+ T cells from PBMCs. DNA of the CDR3: TGTGCCAGTAGTATCACAGCGGGAGGGTCCTACGAGCAGTACTTC. The encoded protein is CASSITAGGSYEQYF.